Detailed here is one T cell receptor beta chain. Its antigen is still unknown. This sample was taken from a study of T cell responses to AZD1222 COVID-19 vaccine. Study conclusions and caveats: Scientists sampled the repertoires only once the peak T cell response had passed.

Germline assignment: CDR1 LGHDT and CDR2 YNNKEL (reference sequence). CDR3 length equals 15 residues. Trimming took off 0 bases at V and 0 bases at J, with 8 bases between the two ends. Generated by immunoSEQ multiplex PCR, the TCRdb table keeps only in-frame clones and is missing some. This sample has approximately 91,000 clones, with 91% found just once. The sequence derives from an adult who received the AZD1222 COVID-19 vaccine. Specimen: peripheral blood, collected 28 days after the second AZD1222 dose. The chain recombines TRBV3-1 (or the pseudogene TRBV3-2) with TRBJ2-5, with D possibly TRBD2 on 6 matching bases. The CDR3 nucleotides are TGTGCCAGCAGCCAAGAGCTAGCGAACCAAGAGACCCAGTACTTC. Translation gives CASSQELANQETQYF.